This TCR beta chain was observed in a study of blood T cells in healthy people across ages. This clonotype was picked up a small number of times. Primers used in a second PCR of roughly 6 to 12 cycles were a sample-barcoded 5' primer and a J-beta primer mix. TCRdb processed the 5' RACE reads anew with MiXCR; each CDR3 protein has one entry. The table has about 640,000 distinct CDR3 sequences, around 43% seen once. Researchers report isolating at least 6 million PBMCs per sample. The clonotype originates from a man older than 75 in good health. The sample comprised blood.

DNA for the CDR3: TGTGCCAGCAGCGACCGGACTCGGAACACCGGGGAGCTGTTTTTT. This encodes CASSDRTRNTGELFF. The V and J genes are TRBV7-3 and TRBJ2-2, with D possibly being TRBD2 (5 bases). Germline V gene sequence: CDR1 SGHTA, CDR2 FQGTGA. The CDR3 is 15 residues long. V was trimmed by 5 bases and J by 1 base, leaving 11 bases between them.